Each of the 27 T cell receptor beta chains below was sequenced from the same sample in a study of T-cell reconstitution after alpha-beta-depleted transplantation in children. As it was prepared, the TCRbeta library received unique molecular identifiers. One entry per CDR3 protein, called by TCRdb with MiXCR from the PCR reads. Of roughly 100,000 distinct CDR3 sequences in the sample, 5% to 6% were seen once. This specimen consisted of PBMCs, mostly from graft donor cells, obtained 60 days after TCRalphabeta/CD19-depleted stem cell transplant. These receptors originate from a female patient under 10 years old who had a stem cell transplant for Fanconi anemia, so the T cells may come from the graft donor.

The V and J genes are TRBV30 and TRBJ2-2; tentatively, D is TRBD1 (5 bases). Germline lookup yields CDR1 GTSNPN and CDR2 SVGIG (reference sequence). CDR3 length equals 12 residues. The V and J ends lost 5 bases and 2 bases respectively, with 6 bases between them. The CDR3 DNA reads as TGTGCCTGGCAGGGTAACACCGGGGAGCTGTTTTTT. It translates to CAWQGNTGELFF.

This clonotype occurred a few times. V gene TRBV13 combines with J gene TRBJ2-3; D perhaps matches TRBD2 (7 bases). The CDR3 loop spans 15 amino acids. The germline CDR1 and CDR2 sequences are PRHDT and FYEKMQ (reference sequence). The V end was cut by 5 bases, the J end by 6 bases, with 18 bases between. The CDR3 spells CASSRGAFDTDTQYF. As DNA, the CDR3 is TGTGCCAGCAGCCGGGGGGCCTTCGACACGGATACGCAGTATTTT.

The chain uses TRBV12-3 or TRBV12-4 and TRBJ2-7, with D possibly being TRBD2 (5 bases). The CDR3 runs 11 residues. V dropped 8 bases and J dropped 5 bases, with 10 bases sitting between them. Written as DNA, the CDR3 is TGTGCCAGCCGTACTAGGGACGAGCAGTACTTC. The encoded protein is CASRTRDEQYF.

Ten or more counts support this clonotype. The rearrangement joins TRBV20-1 to TRBJ1-2, with D possibly TRBD1 on 6 matching bases. V was trimmed by 0 bases and J by 4 bases, leaving 15 bases between them. This CDR3 has 15 residues. CDR1 is DFQATT and CDR2 is SNEGSKA in the germline V gene (reference sequence). CDR3 DNA sequence: TGCAGTGCTAGAGATCCCAGACAGGACCCCTATGGCTACACCTTC. Translating gives CSARDPRQDPYGYTF.

The V call is TRBV5-1, the J call TRBJ2-6; 10 nucleotides agree with TRBD1. Germline CDR1 reads SGHRS; CDR2 reads YFSETQ. The CDR3 contains 17 residues. V gave up 3 bases and J gave up 4 bases; unmatched junction bases: 7. The CDR3 nucleotides read TGCGCCAGCAGCTCCGGGACAGGGGTTTCGGGGGCCAACGTCCTGACTTTC. It is translated as CASSSGTGVSGANVLTF.

This clonotype is medium-sized within its sample. This chain links TRBV18 with TRBJ2-1; TRBD2 matches 8 bases. J gave up 4 bases and V 4 bases, and 9 bases lay outside the gene matches. Looked up from germline, CDR1 is KGHSH and CDR2 is LQKENI. The CDR3 runs to 16 residues. CDR3 in DNA: TGTGCCAGCTCACGACCTAGCGGGTTGGTGTACAATGAGCAGTTCTTC. It specifies CASSRPSGLVYNEQFF.

This clonotype turned up a few times. Lacking the conserved final phenylalanine or tryptophan, this CDR3 likely reflects a read error. No DNA is shown, since the ends of the CDR3 on it are uncertain; the CDR3 is the one TCRdb lists. This sequence joins TRBV29-1 and TRBJ1-2. The CDR3 numbers 11 amino acids, ends counted. Germline CDR1 is SQVTM and CDR2 is ANQGSEA. This chain's CDR3 is CSVEGWPDLKI.

The chain links TRBV11-2 to TRBJ2-5; 8 positions agree with TRBD1. V lost 9 bases to trimming and J lost 1 base; unmatched junction nucleotides: 4. The CDR3 has 13 amino acids. Germline V gene sequence: CDR1 SGHAT, CDR2 FQNNGV. CDR3 residues: CASSGGGQETQYF. CDR3 nucleotide sequence: TGTGCCAGTTCAGGGGGCGGCCAAGAGACCCAGTACTTC.

Ten or more counts support this clonotype. This rearrangement joins TRBV12-3 or TRBV12-4 to TRBJ2-7; 13 nucleotides align to TRBD2. The length of the CDR3 is 13 residues. Trimming removed 8 bases from V and 2 bases from J; junction bases left unmatched: 0. CDR3 sequence: CASGLAGAYEQYF. The CDR3 DNA follows: TGTGCCAGCGGACTAGCGGGGGCCTACGAGCAGTACTTC.

The chain carries TRBV28 and TRBJ2-5, with D possibly being TRBD1 (5 bases). Germline-derived CDR1 and CDR2 are MDHEN and SYDVKM. The CDR3 sequence is 15 residues long. The ends were cut back, 2 bases at V and 5 bases at J, with 15 bases in the middle. CDR3 amino acids: CASSLNFARAETQYF. The CDR3 nucleotides are TGTGCCAGCAGTTTAAATTTCGCCAGGGCCGAGACCCAGTACTTC.

Ten or more counts support this clonotype. This chain uses TRBV12-3 or TRBV12-4 with TRBJ1-5; D gene ambiguous. The V gene lost 5 bases and the J gene lost 3 bases, with 8 bases spanning the gap. There are 13 residues in the CDR3. The CDR3 is CASSLLPNQPQHF. CDR3 sequence (DNA): TGTGCCAGCAGTCTCCTCCCCAATCAGCCCCAGCATTTT.

A few counts support this clonotype. The chain uses TRBV21-1 and TRBJ2-2; TRBD2, the table's D call, lacks a check against the DNA. TRBV21-1 is listed as a pseudogene. This CDR3 is 19 amino acids long. CDR3 sequence: CASSKGIPTSGNGTGELFF. The CDR3 DNA is TGTGCCAGCAGCAAAGGAATTCCTACTAGCGGGAATGGAACCGGGGAGCTGTTTTTT.

This clonotype came up many times. This chain links TRBV4-2 with TRBJ2-7, with a weak D call TRBD2 (5 bases). The CDR3 sequence is 16 residues long. CDR1 is LGHNA and CDR2 is YNFKEQ in the germline V gene. Trimming left V 0 bases short and J 6 bases short, with 18 bases between. CDR3 sequence (DNA): TGTGCCAGCAGCCAAGAACTGATCCTAGCTCCGGGCGAGCAGTACTTC. Amino acids: CASSQELILAPGEQYF.

V gene TRBV20-1 combines with J gene TRBJ2-5; 7 bases align to TRBD2. The CDR3 runs to 13 residues. CDR1 DFQATT and CDR2 SNEGSKA come from the germline V gene (reference sequence). Trimming removed 6 bases from V and 4 bases from J; junction bases left unmatched: 8. CDR3 sequence (DNA): TGCAGTGCGGGAAAGGGACTAAGAGAGACCCAGTACTTC. It yields the protein CSAGKGLRETQYF.

The chain joins TRBV28 to TRBJ1-1; TRBD1 might be the D (6 bases). The CDR3 extends over 15 amino acids. Germline V gene data show CDR1 as MDHEN and CDR2 as SYDVKM. V lost 5 bases, J lost 3 bases, and 16 bases lay in between. The CDR3 region is CASSAYGQPYTEAFF. CDR3 DNA sequence: TGTGCCAGCAGTGCGTATGGACAGCCCTACACTGAAGCTTTCTTT.

In this sample, this clonotype turned up many times. The rearrangement uses TRBV12-3 or TRBV12-4 and TRBJ2-5; D is possibly TRBD1 or TRBD2 (5 bases each). This CDR3 has 15 residues. V lost 7 bases and J 1 base, leaving 16 bases between the germline ends. The CDR3 DNA reads TGTGCCAGCACTCGAGGGACCCTCTTCCAAGAGACCCAGTACTTC. Translating gives CASTRGTLFQETQYF.

This clonotype came up many times. The chain joins TRBV12-3 or TRBV12-4 to TRBJ2-1; 14 bases line up with TRBD2. CDR3 length: 18 amino acids. V was pared by 3 bases and J by 7 bases, with 11 bases of the junction left unmatched. CDR3 in amino acids: CASSFIPGLAGVGNEQFF. In nucleotides, the CDR3 is TGTGCCAGCAGTTTCATCCCGGGACTAGCGGGGGTAGGTAATGAGCAGTTCTTC.

Many counts were recorded for this clonotype. The J gene is TRBJ2-5, the V gene TRBV5-1, with D possibly TRBD2 on 6 matching bases. Between the trimmed V and J ends, which lost 1 base and 0 bases, there was a span of 16 bases. CDR1 and CDR2 (germline): SGHRS, YFSETQ. There are 17 residues in the CDR3. CDR3 loop: CASSLRTGGAYQETQYF. DNA of the CDR3: TGCGCCAGCAGCTTGCGGACTGGCGGGGCGTACCAAGAGACCCAGTACTTC.

This clonotype was detected ten times or more. This sequence joins TRBV18 and TRBJ2-7; unclear D gene. The germline V gene encodes CDR1 KGHSH and CDR2 LQKENI. The CDR3 sequence is 14 residues long. V was pared by 0 bases and J by 4 bases, with 10 bases between. CDR3 bases: TGTGCCAGCTCACCACCTTGGACCGCATACGAGCAGTACTTC. Its protein product is CASSPPWTAYEQYF.

This clonotype appeared a few times. V is TRBV5-1 and J is TRBJ1-1; 8 bases fit TRBD1. After removal of 3 bases from V and 0 bases from J, the junction contained 7 bases not matched to a gene. Germline V CDR1 and CDR2: SGHRS, YFSETQ. The CDR3 runs 16 residues. The CDR3 bases are TGCGCCAGCAGCTATCAGGGGGCCCCCATGAACACTGAAGCTTTCTTT. This translates into CASSYQGAPMNTEAFF.

This clonotype appeared many times. The V call is TRBV10-3, the J call TRBJ2-7; D gene unclear. The V and J ends lost 0 bases and 5 bases respectively, with 8 bases between them. From germline, CDR1 is ENHRY and CDR2 SYGVKD. CDR3 length: 13 amino acids. CDR3 sequence: CAISESLGHEQYF. CDR3 bases: TGTGCCATCAGTGAGTCATTAGGCCACGAGCAGTACTTC.

This clonotype was recorded many times. The chain recombines TRBV18 with TRBJ2-1, with a weak D call TRBD2 (5 bases). The CDR3 has 15 residues. Germline assignment: CDR1 KGHSH and CDR2 LQKENI. Trimming shortened V by 4 bases and J by 7 bases, and 17 bases separated the two germline ends. The DNA for the CDR3 is TGTGCCAGCTCACTCTTTGGGAGCACGGAGAATGAGCAGTTCTTC. This translates into CASSLFGSTENEQFF.

This clonotype was seen ten or more times. The gene calls are TRBV11-1 and TRBJ2-2; D possibly corresponds to TRBD1 (5 bases). This CDR3 contains 20 residues. Germline V lookup: CDR1 SGHAT, CDR2 FQDESV (reference sequence). Trimming took 3 bases from V and 0 from J, leaving 23 bases between them. The CDR3 spells CASSLTFARQYESNTGELFF. The CDR3 nucleotides are TGTGCCAGCAGCTTGACTTTCGCTCGACAGTACGAGTCGAACACCGGGGAGCTGTTTTTT.

The chain is built from TRBV20-1 and TRBJ2-7, with 8 bases that match TRBD1. Trimming took 2 bases from V and 3 from J; bases not matched to a gene: 3. Per the germline V gene, CDR1 is DFQATT and CDR2 is SNEGSKA (reference sequence). The CDR3 has 13 residues. For the CDR3, the DNA is TGCAGTGCTAGATACAGGGGGTTCTACGAGCAGTACTTC. Amino acid sequence: CSARYRGFYEQYF.

This clonotype was observed a few times. V usage is TRBV7-3 and J usage is TRBJ2-2; possible D gene TRBD2, 7 bases. V was cut by 1 base and J by 2 bases, with 23 bases left in between. Looked up from germline, CDR1 is SGHTA and CDR2 is FQGTGA. CDR3 length equals 20 residues. CDR3 nucleotide sequence: TGTGCCAGCAGCTTAAGCCCTCGTTCTCTGGCGGGGGCCAACACCGGGGAGCTGTTTTTT. It translates to CASSLSPRSLAGANTGELFF.

This clonotype was observed at least ten times. The chain joins TRBV27 to TRBJ2-7, with 11 positions matching TRBD1. This CDR3 contains 15 residues. CDR1 and CDR2 (germline): MNHEY, SMNVEV (reference sequence). V gave up 3 bases and J gave up 4 bases; unmatched junction bases: 5. CDR3 sequence: CASSLGTGGRYEQYF. The DNA of the CDR3 is TGTGCCAGCAGTTTGGGGACAGGGGGAAGGTACGAGCAGTACTTC.

This clonotype was counted a few times. V usage is TRBV24-1 and J usage is TRBJ1-2; 7 positions match TRBD1. The CDR3 is made up of 14 amino acids. The germline gives CDR1 KGHDR, CDR2 SFDVKD. V gave up 0 bases and J gave up 8 bases; unmatched junction bases: 5. CDR3 amino acids: CATSDLRTGGGYTF. As DNA, the CDR3 is TGTGCCACCAGTGATTTGCGGACAGGTGGAGGCTACACCTTC.